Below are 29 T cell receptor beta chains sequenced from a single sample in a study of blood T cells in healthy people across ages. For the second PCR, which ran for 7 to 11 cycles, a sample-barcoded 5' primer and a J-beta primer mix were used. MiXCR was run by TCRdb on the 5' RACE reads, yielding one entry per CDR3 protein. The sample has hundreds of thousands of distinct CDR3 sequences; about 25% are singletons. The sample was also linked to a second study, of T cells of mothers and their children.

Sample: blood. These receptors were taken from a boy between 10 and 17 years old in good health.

The DNA for the CDR3 is TGTGCCAGCAGCCTTGGACTAGAAGTTGAGCAGTTCTTC. This encodes CASSLGLEVEQFF. The chain carries TRBV3-1 and TRBJ2-1, with 7 positions matching TRBD2. The CDR3 is made up of 13 amino acids. The germline V gene has CDR1 LGHDT and CDR2 YNNKEL (reference sequence). Germline trimming cut 4 bases from V and 9 bases from J; bases unmatched to any gene: 6.

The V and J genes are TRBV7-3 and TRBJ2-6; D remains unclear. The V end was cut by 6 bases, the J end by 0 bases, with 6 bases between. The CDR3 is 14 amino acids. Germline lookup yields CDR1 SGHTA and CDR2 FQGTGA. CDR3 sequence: CASSGDSGANVLTF. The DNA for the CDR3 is TGTGCCAGCAGTGGGGACTCTGGGGCCAACGTCCTGACTTTC.

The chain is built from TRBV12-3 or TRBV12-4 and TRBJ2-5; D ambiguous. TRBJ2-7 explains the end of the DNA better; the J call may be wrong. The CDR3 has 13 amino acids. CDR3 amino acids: CASSMGPTYEQYF. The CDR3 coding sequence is TGTGCCAGCAGTATGGGCCCAACCTACGAGCAGTACTTC.

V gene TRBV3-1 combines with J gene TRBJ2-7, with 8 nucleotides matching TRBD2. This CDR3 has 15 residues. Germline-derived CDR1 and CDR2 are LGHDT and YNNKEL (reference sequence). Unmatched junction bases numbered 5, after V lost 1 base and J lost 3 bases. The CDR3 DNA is TGTGCCAGCAGCCAAGGGGCTAGCGGGTACTACGAGCAGTACTTC. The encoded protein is CASSQGASGYYEQYF.

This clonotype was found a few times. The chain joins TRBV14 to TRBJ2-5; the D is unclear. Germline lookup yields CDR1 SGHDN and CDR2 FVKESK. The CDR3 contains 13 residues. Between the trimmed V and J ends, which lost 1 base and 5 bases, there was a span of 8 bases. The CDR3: CASSQVIRETQYF. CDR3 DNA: TGTGCCAGCAGCCAAGTGATCCGGGAGACCCAGTACTTC.

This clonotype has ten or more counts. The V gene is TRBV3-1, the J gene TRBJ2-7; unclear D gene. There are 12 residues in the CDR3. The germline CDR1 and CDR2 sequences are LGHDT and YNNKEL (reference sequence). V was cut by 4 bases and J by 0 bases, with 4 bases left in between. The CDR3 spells CASSRFSYEQYF. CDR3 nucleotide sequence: TGTGCCAGCAGCCGTTTCTCCTACGAGCAGTACTTC.

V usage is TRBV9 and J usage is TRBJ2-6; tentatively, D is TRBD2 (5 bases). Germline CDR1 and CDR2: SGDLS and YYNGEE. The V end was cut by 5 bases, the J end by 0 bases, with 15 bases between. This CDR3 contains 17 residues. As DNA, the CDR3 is TGTGCCAGCAGTGGGGAAGAGGGAAGCTCTGGGGCCAACGTCCTGACTTTC. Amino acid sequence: CASSGEEGSSGANVLTF.

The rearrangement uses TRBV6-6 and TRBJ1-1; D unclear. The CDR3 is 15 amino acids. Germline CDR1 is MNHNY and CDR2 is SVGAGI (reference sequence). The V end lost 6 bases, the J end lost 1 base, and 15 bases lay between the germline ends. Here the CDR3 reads CASSPLGGENTEAFF. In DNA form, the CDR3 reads TGTGCCAGCAGCCCACTGGGAGGAGAGAACACTGAAGCTTTCTTT.

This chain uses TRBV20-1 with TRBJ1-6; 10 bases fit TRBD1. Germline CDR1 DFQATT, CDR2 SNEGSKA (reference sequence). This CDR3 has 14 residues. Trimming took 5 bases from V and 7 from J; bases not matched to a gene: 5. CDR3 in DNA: TGCAGTGCTGGAAGACAGGGGGCGAATTCACCCCTCCACTTT. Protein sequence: CSAGRQGANSPLHF.

Here the CDR3 reads CASSLKPFFGANVLTF. CDR3 sequence (DNA): TGTGCCAGCAGCTTAAAACCCTTCTTTGGGGCCAACGTCCTGACTTTC. The chain joins TRBV7-3 to TRBJ2-6; D unclear. This CDR3 has 16 residues. Germline CDR1 SGHTA, CDR2 FQGTGA. V lost 1 base to trimming and J lost 3 bases, with 10 bases between them.

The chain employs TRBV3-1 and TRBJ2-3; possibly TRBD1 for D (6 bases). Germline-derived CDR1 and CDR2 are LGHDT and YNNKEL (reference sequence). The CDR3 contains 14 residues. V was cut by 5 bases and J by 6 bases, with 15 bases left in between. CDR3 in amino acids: CASSYRVESDTQYF. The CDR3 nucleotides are TGTGCCAGCAGCTACAGGGTCGAGTCCGATACGCAGTATTTT.

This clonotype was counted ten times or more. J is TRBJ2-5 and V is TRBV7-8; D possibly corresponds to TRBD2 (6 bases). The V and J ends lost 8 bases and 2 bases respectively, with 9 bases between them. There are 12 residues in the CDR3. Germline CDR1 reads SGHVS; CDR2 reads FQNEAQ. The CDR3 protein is CASAGNQETQYF. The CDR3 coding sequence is TGTGCCAGCGCGGGGAATCAAGAGACCCAGTACTTC.

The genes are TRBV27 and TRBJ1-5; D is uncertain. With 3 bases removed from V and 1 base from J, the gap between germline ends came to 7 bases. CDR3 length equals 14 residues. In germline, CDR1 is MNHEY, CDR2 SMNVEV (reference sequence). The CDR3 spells CASSLRESNQPQHF. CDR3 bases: TGTGCCAGCAGTTTGCGAGAGAGCAATCAGCCCCAGCATTTT.

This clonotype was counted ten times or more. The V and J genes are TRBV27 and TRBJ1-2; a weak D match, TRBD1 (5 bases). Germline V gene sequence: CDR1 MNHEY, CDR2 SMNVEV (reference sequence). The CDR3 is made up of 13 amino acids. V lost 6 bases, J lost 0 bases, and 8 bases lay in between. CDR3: CASSLQANYGYTF. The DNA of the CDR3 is TGTGCCAGCAGCCTACAGGCTAACTATGGCTACACCTTC.

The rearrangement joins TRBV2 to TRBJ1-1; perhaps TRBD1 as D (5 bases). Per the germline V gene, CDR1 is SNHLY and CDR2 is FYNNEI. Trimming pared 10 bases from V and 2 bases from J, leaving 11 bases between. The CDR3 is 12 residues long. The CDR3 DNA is TGTGCCACCGGGGGGGGTAACACTGAAGCTTTCTTT. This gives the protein CATGGGNTEAFF. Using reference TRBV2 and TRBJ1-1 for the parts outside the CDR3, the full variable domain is EPEVTQTPSHQVTQMGQEVILRCVPISNHLYFYWYRQILGQKVEFLVSFYNNEISEKSEIFDDQFSVERPDGSNFTLKIRSTKLEDSAMYFCATGGGNTEAFFGQGTRLTVV.

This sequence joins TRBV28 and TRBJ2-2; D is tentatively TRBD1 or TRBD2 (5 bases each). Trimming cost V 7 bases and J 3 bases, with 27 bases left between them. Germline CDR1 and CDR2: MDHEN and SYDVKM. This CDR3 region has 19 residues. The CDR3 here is CASTFSPSGPSEDTGELFF. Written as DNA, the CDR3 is TGTGCCAGCACCTTTTCCCCCTCGGGGCCCTCCGAGGACACCGGGGAGCTGTTTTTT.

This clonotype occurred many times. CDR3: CASSEDRGQGVREQYF. The CDR3 DNA follows: TGTGCCAGCAGTGAAGATAGAGGACAGGGAGTCCGCGAGCAGTACTTC. V usage is TRBV6-1 and J usage is TRBJ2-5, with TRBD1 identical over 8 bases. The DNA end lines up better with TRBJ2-7; the J call may be wrong. CDR1 MNHNS and CDR2 SASEGT come from the germline V gene. There are 16 residues in the CDR3.

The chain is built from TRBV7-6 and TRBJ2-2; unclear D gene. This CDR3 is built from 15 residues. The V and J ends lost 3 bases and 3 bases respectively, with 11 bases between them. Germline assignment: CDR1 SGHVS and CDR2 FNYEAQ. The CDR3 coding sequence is TGTGCCAGCAGCTTGTTCTCTTCATACACCGGGGAGCTGTTTTTT. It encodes CASSLFSSYTGELFF.

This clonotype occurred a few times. As DNA, the CDR3 is TGTGCCTGGAGCGATGGCGGGGGCGGAGATACGCAGTATTTT. This encodes CAWSDGGGGDTQYF. V gene TRBV30 combines with J gene TRBJ2-3, with D possibly matching TRBD2 (7 bases). This CDR3 is 14 amino acids long. Trimming shortened V by 3 bases and J by 5 bases, and 15 bases separated the two germline ends. Germline lookup yields CDR1 GTSNPN and CDR2 SVGIG (reference sequence).

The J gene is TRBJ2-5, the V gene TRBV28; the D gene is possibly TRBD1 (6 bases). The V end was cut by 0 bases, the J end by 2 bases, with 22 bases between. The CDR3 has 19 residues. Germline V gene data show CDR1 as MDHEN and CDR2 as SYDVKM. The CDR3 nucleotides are TGTGCCAGCAGTTTATGGCCCCCTTTTTCGGGACACTTACAAGAGACCCAGTACTTC. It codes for CASSLWPPFSGHLQETQYF.

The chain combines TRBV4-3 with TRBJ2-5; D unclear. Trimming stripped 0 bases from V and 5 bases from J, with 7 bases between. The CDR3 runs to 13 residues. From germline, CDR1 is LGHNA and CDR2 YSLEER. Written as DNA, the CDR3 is TGCGCCAGCAGCCAAGATTTAGAGGAGACCCAGTACTTC. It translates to CASSQDLEETQYF.

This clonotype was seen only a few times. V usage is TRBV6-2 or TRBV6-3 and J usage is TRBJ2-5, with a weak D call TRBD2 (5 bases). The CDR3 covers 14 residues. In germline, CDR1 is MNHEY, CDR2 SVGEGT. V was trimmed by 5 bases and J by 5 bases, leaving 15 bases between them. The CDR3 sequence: CASSQSSFRETQYF. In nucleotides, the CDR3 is TGTGCCAGCAGTCAATCTAGCTTCAGGGAGACCCAGTACTTC.

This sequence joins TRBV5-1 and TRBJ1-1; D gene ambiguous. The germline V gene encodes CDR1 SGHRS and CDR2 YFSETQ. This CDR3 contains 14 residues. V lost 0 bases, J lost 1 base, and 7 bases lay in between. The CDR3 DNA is TGCGCCAGCAGCTTGGCCCCCGGGAACACTGAAGCTTTCTTT. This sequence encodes CASSLAPGNTEAFF.

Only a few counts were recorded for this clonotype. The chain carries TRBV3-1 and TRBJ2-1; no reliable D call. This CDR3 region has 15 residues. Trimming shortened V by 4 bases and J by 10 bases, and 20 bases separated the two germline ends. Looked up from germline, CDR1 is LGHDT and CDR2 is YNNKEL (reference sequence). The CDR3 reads CASSPFKLTVEEQFF. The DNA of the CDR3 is TGTGCCAGCAGCCCCTTTAAGCTAACCGTGGAGGAGCAGTTCTTC.

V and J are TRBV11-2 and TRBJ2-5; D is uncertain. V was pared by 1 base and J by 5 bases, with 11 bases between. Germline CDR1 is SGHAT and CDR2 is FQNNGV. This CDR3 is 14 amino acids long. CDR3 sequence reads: CASSLVSLRETQYF. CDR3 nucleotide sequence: TGTGCCAGCAGCTTAGTGAGTCTTAGGGAGACCCAGTACTTC.

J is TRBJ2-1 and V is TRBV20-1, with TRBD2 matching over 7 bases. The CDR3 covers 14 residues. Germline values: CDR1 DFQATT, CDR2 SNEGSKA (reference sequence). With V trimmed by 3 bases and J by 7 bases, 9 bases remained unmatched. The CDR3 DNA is TGCAGTGCTAGCGCTAGCGCCGGGAGGAATGAGCAGTTCTTC. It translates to CSASASAGRNEQFF.

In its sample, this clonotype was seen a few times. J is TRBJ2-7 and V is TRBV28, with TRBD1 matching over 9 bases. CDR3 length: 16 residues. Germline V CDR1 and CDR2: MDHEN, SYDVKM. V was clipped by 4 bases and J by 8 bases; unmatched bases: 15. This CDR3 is CASSSTGTGFHTKQYF. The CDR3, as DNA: TGTGCCAGCAGTTCAACCGGGACAGGGTTTCATACGAAGCAGTACTTC.

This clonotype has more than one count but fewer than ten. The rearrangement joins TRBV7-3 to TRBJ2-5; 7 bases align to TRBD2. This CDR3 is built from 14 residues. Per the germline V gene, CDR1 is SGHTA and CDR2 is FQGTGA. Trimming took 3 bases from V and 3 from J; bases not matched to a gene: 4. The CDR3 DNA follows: TGTGCCAGCAGCTTCCCTGGACTAGAAGAGACCCAGTACTTC. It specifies CASSFPGLEETQYF.

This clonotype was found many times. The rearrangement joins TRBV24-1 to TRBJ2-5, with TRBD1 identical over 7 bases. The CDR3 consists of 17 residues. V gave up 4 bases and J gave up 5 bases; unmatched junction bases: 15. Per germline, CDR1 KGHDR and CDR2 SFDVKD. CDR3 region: CATSESYGTVGEETQYF. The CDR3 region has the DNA TGTGCCACCAGTGAGTCCTACGGGACAGTCGGGGAGGAGACCCAGTACTTC.